These 26 T cell receptor beta chains share one sample of origin, sequenced in a study of technical replicates of blood from a handful of donors (dated by TCRdb to about 2017). Library preparation used the immunoSEQ multiplex PCR assay. TCRdb took over this immuneACCESS table, retaining in-frame rearrangements with V and J assigned. Such tables are incomplete; in checked studies, under half of the missing clones stem from an unresolved V gene, and the remainder is unexplained. The sample table shows some 80,000 clones, and 75% to 95% are seen once. The ten largest clones add up to around 0.42% of the sample. The sample taken for sequencing was T cells isolated from PBMCs. The source of these receptors is a human donor in good health.

This clone came up a few times. CDR3 sequence: CASSGTGGTLNTEAFF. The CDR3 nucleotides read TGTGCCAGCAGCGGGACAGGGGGGACTTTGAACACTGAAGCTTTCTTT. The V and J genes are TRBV9 and TRBJ1-1; 10 nucleotides line up with TRBD1. CDR1 and CDR2 from the germline V gene are SGDLS and YYNGEE. The CDR3 is made up of 16 amino acids. Trimming at V came to 3 bases and at J to 0 bases, leaving 5 bases not matched to a gene.

The J gene is TRBJ2-2, the V gene TRBV7-8, with 7 bases fitting TRBD1. Trimming cost V 1 base and J 6 bases; bases outside gene matches: 2. The germline V gene has CDR1 SGHVS and CDR2 FQNEAQ. CDR3 length equals 14 residues. CDR3: CASSLDQGAGELFF. CDR3 nucleotide sequence: TGTGCCAGCAGCTTAGATCAGGGGGCCGGGGAGCTGTTTTTT.

This clone was detected only a few times. The rearrangement links TRBV18 to TRBJ2-1; TRBD1 matches 8 bases. The CDR3 has 14 residues. The trim removed 3 bases at V and 7 bases at J, leaving 5 bases unmatched. Germline V gene sequence: CDR1 KGHSH, CDR2 LQKENI. CDR3 protein: CASSPRTGWNEQFF. CDR3 DNA sequence: TGTGCCAGCTCACCTAGGACAGGGTGGAATGAGCAGTTCTTC.

This clone was counted once. The chain links TRBV19 to TRBJ2-1, with 9 bases fitting TRBD2. The trim removed 3 bases at V and 9 bases at J, leaving 6 bases unmatched. Germline CDR1 and CDR2: LNHDA and SQIVND (reference sequence). The CDR3 is 14 residues long. The CDR3 DNA is TGTGCCAGTAGTATGGCGGGAGGGCGTCGTGAGCAGTTCTTC. Protein: CASSMAGGRREQFF.

The chain joins TRBV7-8 to TRBJ2-7; D might be TRBD1 (6 bases). Germline CDR1 SGHVS, CDR2 FQNEAQ. This CDR3 region has 15 residues. V was pared by 0 bases and J by 3 bases, with 12 bases between. In nucleotides, the CDR3 is TGTGCCAGCAGCTTAGCTCAGACAGGACACTACGAGCAGTACTTC. This codes for CASSLAQTGHYEQYF.

The V gene is TRBV28, the J gene TRBJ2-3; TRBD1 aligns across 7 bases. CDR3 length: 12 amino acids. Germline lookup yields CDR1 MDHEN and CDR2 SYDVKM. The V segment lost 7 bases and the J segment 4 bases; nucleotides outside the gene matches: 2. CDR3 loop: CASTTGADTQYF. DNA of the CDR3: TGTGCCAGCACTACAGGGGCAGATACGCAGTATTTT.

The chain recombines TRBV5-1 with TRBJ2-1; 10 bases line up with TRBD2. Germline V CDR1 and CDR2: SGHRS, YFSETQ. CDR3 size: 17 residues. The V gene end was trimmed by 5 bases and the J gene end by 5 bases; junction bases not matched to a gene: 13. The CDR3 coding sequence is TGCGCCAGCAGTTTGTTCCTAGCGGGGGTCCATAACAATGAGCAGTTCTTC. Protein product: CASSLFLAGVHNNEQFF.

This sequence joins TRBV27 and TRBJ2-5, with 13 bases lining up with TRBD2. Trimming took 1 base from V and 5 from J; bases not matched to a gene: 1. Germline CDR1 reads MNHEY; CDR2 reads SMNVEV (reference sequence). The CDR3 length is 15 residues. The CDR3 sequence: CASSLWTSGSETQYF. In DNA, the CDR3 is TGTGCCAGCAGTTTATGGACTAGCGGGAGCGAGACCCAGTACTTC.

The J gene is TRBJ1-2, the V gene TRBV9; 10 bases map to TRBD1. The V gene's germline CDR1 is SGDLS and CDR2 YYNGEE. This CDR3 is 14 amino acids long. V dropped 3 bases and J dropped 5; count of bases not matched to a gene: 4. CDR3 nucleotide sequence: TGTGCCAGCAGCGCTAGACAGGGGGCGTATGGCTACACCTTC. Amino acids: CASSARQGAYGYTF.

The chain uses TRBV19 and TRBJ2-1; 9 bases match TRBD1. The CDR3 has 13 residues. V shed 6 bases and J 3 bases; nucleotides not matched to a gene: 0. CDR1 and CDR2 from the germline V gene are LNHDA and SQIVND (reference sequence). The CDR3 reads CASRTGGYNEQFF. DNA for the CDR3: TGTGCCAGTAGGACAGGGGGCTACAATGAGCAGTTCTTC.

The CDR3 DNA is TGTGCCAGCAGGAGACAGGGATCCTACGAGCAGTACTTC. Translating it yields CASRRQGSYEQYF. The chain couples TRBV6-5 to TRBJ2-7; TRBD1 matches at 7 bases. Germline-derived CDR1 and CDR2 are MNHEY and SVGAGI. V shed 6 bases, J shed 1 base, and the junction held 3 bases outside the gene matches. This CDR3 has 13 amino acids.

This chain joins TRBV18 and TRBJ1-3; 11 bases align to TRBD1. Trimming removed 3 bases from V and 0 bases from J; junction bases left unmatched: 4. The CDR3 is 17 residues long. CDR1 is KGHSH, CDR2 LQKENI, per germline. The CDR3 DNA reads TGTGCCAGCTCACCTGTTGGGACAGGGGGCTCTGGAAACACCATATATTTT. Translation gives CASSPVGTGGSGNTIYF.

V gene TRBV30 combines with J gene TRBJ2-7, with 9 nucleotides matching TRBD1. Germline CDR1 and CDR2: GTSNPN and SVGIG (reference sequence). The J segment lost 0 bases and the V segment lost 6 bases, leaving 6 bases of the junction unmatched. This CDR3 is 14 amino acids long. Here the CDR3 DNA reads TGTGCCTGTTTCGGGACAGGGAGCTCCTACGAGCAGTACTTC. Residues: CACFGTGSSYEQYF. Together with reference TRBV30 and TRBJ2-7, the CDR3 gives the full variable domain: SQTIHQWPATLVQPVGSPLSLECTVEGTSNPNLYWYRQAAGRGLQLLFYSVGIGQISSEVPQNLSASRPQDRQFILSSKKLLLSDSGFYLCACFGTGSSYEQYFGPGTRLTVT.

The chain employs TRBV11-3 and TRBJ2-2; the D gene is possibly TRBD1 (6 bases). Germline CDR1 SGHNT, CDR2 YENEEA. The length of the CDR3 is 16 residues. V gave up 5 bases and J gave up 3 bases, with 16 bases separating them. CDR3 amino acids: CASSAEQGRDTGELFF. In DNA form, the CDR3 reads TGTGCCAGCAGCGCCGAACAGGGAAGGGACACCGGGGAGCTGTTTTTT.

This rearrangement joins TRBV9 to TRBJ1-3; D might be TRBD1 (6 bases). Germline V gives CDR1 SGDLS, CDR2 YYNGEE. The V gene lost 3 bases and the J gene lost 0 bases, with 13 bases spanning the gap. The CDR3 spans 16 residues. CDR3 protein: CASSELQGPSGNTIYF. Here the CDR3 DNA reads TGTGCCAGCAGCGAACTACAGGGCCCCTCTGGAAACACCATATATTTT.

The chain recombines TRBV28 with TRBJ1-4; D remains unclear. The CDR3 has 16 amino acids. CDR1 is MDHEN and CDR2 is SYDVKM in the germline V gene. V lost 2 bases and J 4 bases, leaving 14 bases between the germline ends. CDR3 bases: TGTGCCAGCAGTTTACCCCGTACAGAAGATAATGAAAAACTGTTTTTT. It yields the protein CASSLPRTEDNEKLFF.

This clone has just a few counts. The chain uses TRBV11-2 and TRBJ2-7; D may be TRBD2 (5 bases). The V and J ends lost 1 base and 1 base respectively, with 8 bases between them. The CDR3 is made up of 14 amino acids. Germline lookup yields CDR1 SGHAT and CDR2 FQNNGV. CDR3 nucleotide sequence: TGTGCCAGCAGCTTAGGCCAGCGGTCCTACGAGCAGTACTTC. Its translation: CASSLGQRSYEQYF.

J is TRBJ2-5 and V is TRBV15; TRBD2 matches at 7 bases. The CDR3 has 14 residues. After removal of 3 bases from V and 2 bases from J, the junction contained 3 bases not matched to a gene. The V gene's germline CDR1 is LNHNV and CDR2 YYDKDF (reference sequence). The CDR3 DNA follows: TGTGCCACCAGCAGGGCGGGACTACAAGAGACCCAGTACTTC. Translation gives CATSRAGLQETQYF.

This clone was seen more than once but under ten times. The chain has TRBV4-2 and TRBJ1-1; D not certain. CDR1 and CDR2 from the germline V gene are LGHNA and YNFKEQ. This CDR3 is built from 15 residues. Trimming removed 4 bases at V and 8 bases at J, with 20 bases between. The CDR3 DNA sequence: TGTGCCAGCAGCCGACCTGAGATCGAGAGGAAGGAAGCTTTCTTT. This translates into CASSRPEIERKEAFF.

This rearrangement joins TRBV9 to TRBJ1-2, with 9 bases matching TRBD1. This CDR3 is 13 amino acids long. J was trimmed by 10 bases and V by 3 bases; bases with no gene match: 7. The germline gives CDR1 SGDLS, CDR2 YYNGEE. The DNA of the CDR3 is TGTGCCAGCAGCGGTACAGGGGGCGGTTACTACACCTTC. Protein: CASSGTGGGYYTF.

This clone showed up just a few times. The chain links TRBV5-1 to TRBJ1-2; TRBD1 aligns across 7 bases. V trimming: 2 bases; J trimming: 0 bases; junction bases outside the gene matches: 4. The CDR3 length is 15 residues. The V gene's germline CDR1 is SGHRS and CDR2 YFSETQ. The chain's CDR3 is CASSLGQVSNYGYTF. The CDR3 bases are TGCGCCAGCAGCTTAGGACAGGTTTCTAACTATGGCTACACCTTC. Looking up the rest from reference TRBV5-1 and TRBJ1-2 gives the full variable domain: KAGVTQTPRYLIKTRGQQVTLSCSPISGHRSVSWYQQTPGQGLQFLFEYFSETQRNKGNFPGRFSGRQFSNSRSEMNVSTLELGDSALYLCASSLGQVSNYGYTFGSGTRLTVV.

J is TRBJ2-7 and V is TRBV7-9; D is perhaps TRBD1 (6 bases). V was shortened by 3 bases and J by 3 bases, with 12 bases between the two germline ends. Germline V gene data show CDR1 as SEHNR and CDR2 as FQNEAQ (reference sequence). The CDR3 is 14 amino acids. The CDR3 DNA is TGTGCCAGCAGCTTGTCCGAGACAGGCTACGAGCAGTACTTC. Amino acids: CASSLSETGYEQYF.

The table lists this clone with a few counts. The chain carries TRBV7-3 and TRBJ1-5; the match to TRBD1 covers 9 bases. The germline CDR1 and CDR2 sequences are SGHTA and FQGTGA. There are 15 residues in the CDR3. J was trimmed by 9 bases and V by 5 bases; bases with no gene match: 11. The CDR3 protein is CASSITDRGLVPQHF. The DNA for the CDR3 is TGTGCCAGCAGCATCACCGACAGGGGGTTGGTGCCCCAGCATTTT. Full variable domain (missing parts from reference TRBV7-3 and TRBJ1-5): GAGVSQTPSNKVTEKGKYVELRCDPISGHTALYWYRQSLGQGPEFLIYFQGTGAADDSGLPNDRFFAVRPEGSVSTLKIQRTERGDSAVYLCASSITDRGLVPQHFGDGTRLSIL.

The V call is TRBV30, the J call TRBJ2-7, with 14 bases aligning to TRBD2. Trimming cost V 2 bases and J 6 bases; bases outside gene matches: 12. This CDR3 region has 17 residues. Germline V gene sequence: CDR1 GTSNPN, CDR2 SVGIG (reference sequence). CDR3 sequence (DNA): TGTGCCTGGAGTAACCGGGGCCGACTAGCGGGAGGGGTCGAGCAGTACTTC. Its protein product is CAWSNRGRLAGGVEQYF.

This rearrangement joins TRBV29-1 to TRBJ1-5; TRBD1 matches 11 bases. The CDR3 consists of 13 residues. Germline-derived CDR1 and CDR2 are SQVTM and ANQGSEA. The trim removed 7 bases at V and 5 bases at J, leaving 4 bases unmatched. The CDR3 sequence is CSAGDRGDQPQHF. As DNA, the CDR3 is TGCAGCGCCGGGGACAGGGGGGATCAGCCCCAGCATTTT.

The rearrangement links TRBV11-2 to TRBJ1-1; maybe TRBD1 (5 bases). Germline values: CDR1 SGHAT, CDR2 FQNNGV. V gave up 1 base and J gave up 3 bases, with 12 bases separating them. The CDR3 loop spans 15 amino acids. The CDR3 sequence is CASSLGRQGHTEAFF. DNA of the CDR3: TGTGCCAGCAGCTTAGGCCGTCAGGGTCACACTGAAGCTTTCTTT.